Listed below are T cell receptor beta chains from one sample, sequenced in a study of T-cell reconstitution after alpha-beta-depleted transplantation in children. Using its own MiXCR run on the PCR reads, TCRdb lists one record per CDR3 protein. The sample has 450,000 to 700,000 distinct CDR3 sequences, 27% seen once. Material: PBMCs, obtained before TCRalphabeta/CD19-depleted stem cell transplant. All receptors come from a boy under two years old with Wiskott-Aldrich syndrome, due to receive a stem cell transplant. CDR3s include the opening cysteine and the closing phenylalanine or tryptophan. Where a row states a size, it is once, few, many or the class of an expanded clone; other rows omit it.

clone size,V gene,J gene,CDR3 protein
-,TRBV2,TRBJ1-4,CASIRRPANEKLFF
-,TRBV7-3,TRBJ1-2,CASSLGDRKETNGYTF
many,TRBV10-3,TRBJ2-7,CAISEYYEQYF
-,TRBV5-1,TRBJ1-1,CASSPLGAIAYTEAFF
-,TRBV25-1,TRBJ2-1,CASRVAGVQNEQFF
few,TRBV18,TRBJ2-7,CASSPPGDRRPYEQYF
few,TRBV27,TRBJ1-3,CASSSTGKGNTIYF
many,TRBV5-8,TRBJ2-7,CASSRGQASYEQYF
-,TRBV2,TRBJ2-1,CASVAAGNEQFF
few,TRBV5-1,TRBJ2-7,CASSLEQGKSYEQYF
few,TRBV3-1,TRBJ2-7,CASSWTGRAYEQYF
few,TRBV28,TRBJ2-7,CASSLNPFSYEQYF
few,TRBV6-1,TRBJ1-1,CASTPIKRGTEAFF
-,TRBV20-1,TRBJ2-5,CTCGLAGSETQYF
-,TRBV20-1,TRBJ1-6,CSASYSYNSPLHF
few,TRBV5-1,TRBJ2-1,CASSLAQVAGSKYNEQFF
-,TRBV18,TRBJ2-1,CASSPSSGGPSGEQFF
-,TRBV5-1,TRBJ2-1,CASSLASTSYDEQFF
-,TRBV4-1,TRBJ1-2,CASSQPAGLVGYTF
few,TRBV5-5,TRBJ1-6,CASSPDGTGDSPLHF
-,TRBV12-3/TRBV12-4,TRBJ2-7,CASSSLRGVPYF
-,TRBV5-1,TRBJ2-1,CASSSILAGGRTGHNEQFF
-,TRBV20-1,TRBJ1-5,CSARDRRQGESQPQHF
-,TRBV7-3,TRBJ2-3,CASSLSGDRFTDTQYF
few,TRBV4-1,TRBJ2-1,CASSQDRAGIYNEQFF
-,TRBV12-3/TRBV12-4,TRBJ2-7,CASSPGQGVELREQYF
few,TRBV4-1,TRBJ2-1,CASSQFQTSNEQFF
few,TRBV29-1,TRBJ1-2,CSGLGVYPYGYTF
few,TRBV10-3,TRBJ2-5,CAISESTLDTQQETQYF
-,TRBV3-1,TRBJ1-2,CASSQGRRGYTF
-,TRBV29-1,TRBJ2-3,CSVGQGGDTQYF
-,TRBV15,TRBJ1-2,CATSRDSGAYGYTF
-,TRBV5-1,TRBJ1-1,CASRTGQETEAFF
-,TRBV28,TRBJ2-7,CASSLPEVYEQYF
few,TRBV7-2,TRBJ2-1,CASSPPRGEGYNEQFF
-,TRBV6-5,TRBJ2-5,CASSYRTSGIQETQYF
few,TRBV7-9,TRBJ2-2,CASSFNGPGELFF
-,TRBV3-1,TRBJ2-2,CASSQGLAGGPGTGELFF
-,TRBV20-1,TRBJ2-1,CSAQIGLGRQFF
few,TRBV5-1,TRBJ2-7,CASSFITGTSGRNEQYF
-,TRBV5-1,TRBJ2-3,CASSLMRRVGDTQYF
few,TRBV20-1,TRBJ2-1,CSARDLGTDTNEQFF
-,TRBV7-2,TRBJ2-1,CASSLVLEEQFF
few,TRBV5-6,TRBJ2-1,CASSFPRDRGRYWGLADNEQFF
few,TRBV24-1,TRBJ2-7,CATSAPWTGGGYEQYF
-,TRBV18,TRBJ1-1,CASSPRPDSNTEAFF